This T cell receptor (beta chain) was documented in a study of CXCR3-negative and CXCR3-positive naive CD8 T cells. Study-wide results and caveats: Relative to memory CD8+ cells, whose diversity was much lower, both naive subsets had comparably high diversity. Similar levels of surface CD5 were seen between naive subsets; TCR strength was inferred from TRB CDR3 properties.

A remark on this clonotype: The antigen is unknown.

Investigators sorted each CD8+ T cell subset in triplicate, taking approximately 300,000 cells each time. TRB cDNA was prepared as libraries by UMI-labeled 5' RACE. TCRdb reprocessed the 5' RACE reads and reports one entry per CDR3 protein, with no DNA. The table for this sample gives some 56,000 distinct CDR3 sequences. CDR3 length equals 15 residues. Germline V gives CDR1 MGHRA, CDR2 YSYEKL. The TCR was taken from a human donor in good health. Some clones in this sample may be carry-over from other donors' samples. The V and J genes are TRBV4-1 and TRBJ2-1. The sequenced material came from memory CD8+ T cells from blood. This chain's CDR3 is CASSQDSQGINEQFF.